These T cell receptor beta chains were read from a single sample in a study of human CD4 T cells and Enterobacteriaceae. Sequencing used immunoSEQ multiplex PCR; TCRdb keeps in-frame clones, though not all of them. The table lists 25,000 to 30,000 clones, around 80% of them singletons. The sample was memory CD4+ T cells from blood. Every receptor here comes from a human donor in good health. Each CDR3 is given with its conserved first and last residue. Each record gives: clone size, V gene, J gene, D gene, CDR3 DNA, CDR3 protein. The D gene is left open where the match is weak. The size of a clone is reported for some rows only, either as once, few or many, or as a class for expanded clones.

clone_size: .; v_call: TRBV11-3; j_call: TRBJ2-5; d_call: TRBD1; cdr3_nt: TGTGCCAGCAGCTCGGGACAGGGGGGGCAAGAGACCCAGTACTTC; cdr3_aa: CASSSGQGGQETQYF
clone_size: .; v_call: TRBV7-8; j_call: TRBJ2-2; d_call: TRBD1; cdr3_nt: TGTGCCAGCAGCTTCGGCAGGGGGCAAACCGGGGAGCTGTTTTTT; cdr3_aa: CASSFGRGQTGELFF
clone_size: few; v_call: TRBV29-1; j_call: TRBJ2-2; d_call: .; cdr3_nt: TGCAGCGTTGGCAAGGTGGGGGGCACCGGGGAGCTGTTTTTT; cdr3_aa: CSVGKVGGTGELFF
clone_size: .; v_call: TRBV6-5; j_call: TRBJ2-7; d_call: .; cdr3_nt: TGTGCCAGCAGGTCTGCCAGGAAGGGGGAGCAGTACTTC; cdr3_aa: CASRSARKGEQYF
clone_size: .; v_call: TRBV11-3; j_call: TRBJ1-1; d_call: .; cdr3_nt: TGTGCCAGCAGCCTCTCGGGGATAAGCACTGAAGCTTTCTTT; cdr3_aa: CASSLSGISTEAFF
clone_size: few; v_call: TRBV30; j_call: TRBJ1-4; d_call: .; cdr3_nt: TGTGCCTGGACTACCCCGGTAGACCGCTATGAAAAACTGTTTTTT; cdr3_aa: CAWTTPVDRYEKLFF
clone_size: .; v_call: TRBV7-6; j_call: TRBJ2-7; d_call: TRBD1; cdr3_nt: TGTGCCAGCAGCTTAGGGACAGGGAACAGTAACTACGAGCAGTACTTC; cdr3_aa: CASSLGTGNSNYEQYF
clone_size: .; v_call: TRBV10-1; j_call: TRBJ2-7; d_call: TRBD1; cdr3_nt: TGCGCCAGCGGGACAGGGGGCCCCTACGAGCAGTACTTC; cdr3_aa: CASGTGGPYEQYF
clone_size: once; v_call: TRBV5-1; j_call: TRBJ2-3; d_call: TRBD2; cdr3_nt: TGCGCCAGCAGCTTGGAGGTCCTAGCGGGCCCTCTTTCTAGCACAGATACGCAGTATTTT; cdr3_aa: CASSLEVLAGPLSSTDTQYF
clone_size: .; v_call: TRBV12-5; j_call: TRBJ1-6; d_call: .; cdr3_nt: TGTGCTAGTGGTTCCTCCCCTAATTCACCCCTCCACTTT; cdr3_aa: CASGSSPNSPLHF
clone_size: few; v_call: TRBV5-1; j_call: TRBJ2-3; d_call: TRBD2; cdr3_nt: TGCGCCAGCACCCCACTTACGAGCGGGAGGACAGATACGCAGTATTTT; cdr3_aa: CASTPLTSGRTDTQYF
clone_size: .; v_call: TRBV6-6; j_call: TRBJ2-1; d_call: .; cdr3_nt: TGTGCCAGCAGTCCATACAATGAGCAGTTCTTC; cdr3_aa: CASSPYNEQFF
clone_size: .; v_call: TRBV7-9; j_call: TRBJ2-3; d_call: TRBD2; cdr3_nt: TGTGCCAGCAGCGCCCAGACTAGCGATACGCAGTATTTT; cdr3_aa: CASSAQTSDTQYF
clone_size: .; v_call: TRBV7-9; j_call: TRBJ1-4; d_call: .; cdr3_nt: TGTGCCAGCCGCCGAGGTTCCAATGAAAAACTGTTTTTT; cdr3_aa: CASRRGSNEKLFF
clone_size: .; v_call: TRBV6-6; j_call: TRBJ2-1; d_call: TRBD2; cdr3_nt: TGTGCCAGCAGTTACTCCCGACTAGCGGATCCGGATGAGCAGTTCTTC; cdr3_aa: CASSYSRLADPDEQFF
clone_size: medium-sized; v_call: TRBV5-1; j_call: TRBJ1-2; d_call: TRBD1; cdr3_nt: TGCGCCAGCAGCTTCGAGGGACAGGCGGATGGCTACACCTTC; cdr3_aa: CASSFEGQADGYTF
clone_size: once; v_call: TRBV5-1; j_call: TRBJ2-1; d_call: .; cdr3_nt: TGCGCCAGCAGCTCAATACCGCGCAGGGGCGGATACAATGAGCAGTTCTTC; cdr3_aa: CASSSIPRRGGYNEQFF
clone_size: .; v_call: TRBV6-1; j_call: TRBJ2-1; d_call: TRBD2; cdr3_nt: TGTGCCAGCAAGGAGCGGGAGTTTGATGAGCAGTTCTTC; cdr3_aa: CASKEREFDEQFF
clone_size: .; v_call: TRBV27; j_call: TRBJ2-2; d_call: TRBD2; cdr3_nt: TGTGCCAGCAGTCCTAGCGGGAGAAACACCGGGGAGCTGTTTTTT; cdr3_aa: CASSPSGRNTGELFF
clone_size: .; v_call: TRBV18; j_call: TRBJ1-5; d_call: .; cdr3_nt: TGTGCCAGCTCACCACAGGGCCTAAGGGATGGGCAGCCCCAGCATTTT; cdr3_aa: CASSPQGLRDGQPQHF
clone_size: .; v_call: TRBV7-2; j_call: TRBJ1-1; d_call: .; cdr3_nt: TGTGCCAGCAGCCCCCGGCTGAACACTGAAGCTTTCTTT; cdr3_aa: CASSPRLNTEAFF
clone_size: .; v_call: TRBV10-2; j_call: TRBJ1-3; d_call: .; cdr3_nt: TGCGCCAGCAGTGATGAGGCTCCCGTCTCTGGAAACACCATATATTTT; cdr3_aa: CASSDEAPVSGNTIYF